A selection of T cell receptor beta chains follows, all from one sample in a study of blood T cell repertoires in COVID-19. The data were produced by immunoSEQ multiplex PCR, yet TCRdb's version contains in-frame clones alone and is incomplete. The sample has over 200,000 clones; around 82% are singletons. Sample: peripheral blood. These receptors were obtained from a woman aged 50 to 60 with acute or convalescent COVID-19. CDR3s include the opening cysteine and the closing phenylalanine or tryptophan.

v_call: TRBV19
j_call: TRBJ2-1
cdr3_aa: CASSRLGTIADPKQFF

v_call: TRBV28
j_call: TRBJ2-7
cdr3_aa: CASSLARGAYEQYF

v_call: TRBV29-1
j_call: TRBJ1-2
cdr3_aa: CSVETPVNGYTF

v_call: TRBV2
j_call: TRBJ1-2
cdr3_aa: CANGQGWDYGYTF

v_call: TRBV18
j_call: TRBJ2-5
cdr3_aa: CASSPPVPGVEETQYF

v_call: TRBV28
j_call: TRBJ1-1
cdr3_aa: CASSWGSARTEAFF

v_call: TRBV12-3/TRBV12-4
j_call: TRBJ1-5
cdr3_aa: CASSPGTNQPQHF

v_call: TRBV3-1/TRBV3-2
j_call: TRBJ1-2
cdr3_aa: CASSQDPGLYGYTF

v_call: TRBV5-1
j_call: TRBJ2-5
cdr3_aa: CASNIGTGRETQYF

v_call: TRBV5-4
j_call: TRBJ2-3
cdr3_aa: CASSLWTSGGFTDTQYF

v_call: TRBV5-1
j_call: TRBJ2-2
cdr3_aa: CASSPDQRDTGELFF

v_call: TRBV27
j_call: TRBJ2-1
cdr3_aa: CASSLFDSISYNEQFF

v_call: TRBV9
j_call: TRBJ2-3
cdr3_aa: CASSVAISEGADTQYF

v_call: TRBV28
j_call: TRBJ1-6
cdr3_aa: CASNLRDRANSPLHF

v_call: TRBV15
j_call: TRBJ1-2
cdr3_aa: CATSRDGGQLYGYTF

v_call: TRBV6-5
j_call: TRBJ1-1
cdr3_aa: CASTAGLKNTEAFF

v_call: TRBV6-5
j_call: TRBJ2-1
cdr3_aa: CASLDRDSHYNEQFF

v_call: TRBV2
j_call: TRBJ1-2
cdr3_aa: CATRGTGGNYGYTF

v_call: TRBV20-1
j_call: TRBJ1-3
cdr3_aa: CSASTISSGNTIYF

v_call: TRBV25-1
j_call: TRBJ2-2
cdr3_aa: CASRREGRTGELFF

v_call: TRBV3-1/TRBV3-2
j_call: TRBJ1-5
cdr3_aa: CASSQVGAGEGTESNQPQHF

v_call: TRBV28
j_call: TRBJ1-2
cdr3_aa: CASRDRDREVGHGYTF

v_call: TRBV6-5
j_call: TRBJ2-2
cdr3_aa: CASIFTGSTGELFF

v_call: TRBV3-1/TRBV3-2
j_call: TRBJ2-1
cdr3_aa: CASSQFGKSYNEQFF

v_call: TRBV7-8
j_call: TRBJ2-7
cdr3_aa: CASSLAGDYEQYF

v_call: TRBV5-5
j_call: TRBJ2-7
cdr3_aa: CASRKGLESSYEQYF

v_call: TRBV6-5
j_call: TRBJ1-1
cdr3_aa: CASILRDGAFF

v_call: TRBV5-4
j_call: TRBJ2-5
cdr3_aa: CASSQSGRAREETQYF

v_call: TRBV6-1
j_call: TRBJ1-2
cdr3_aa: CASRDPSGAGYGYTF

v_call: TRBV11-2
j_call: TRBJ1-1
cdr3_aa: CASSFRAGASTEAFF

v_call: TRBV2
j_call: TRBJ1-1
cdr3_aa: CASRNHRNTEAFF

v_call: TRBV11-2
j_call: TRBJ2-7
cdr3_aa: CASSSDRPGLAGYEQYF

v_call: TRBV24-1
j_call: TRBJ2-3
cdr3_aa: CATVPDRGVKTDTQYF

v_call: TRBV14
j_call: TRBJ2-1
cdr3_aa: CASSLLTSGSVGEQFF

v_call: TRBV5-6
j_call: TRBJ2-3
cdr3_aa: CASSLGSAGAYFDTDTQYF

v_call: TRBV19
j_call: TRBJ2-7
cdr3_aa: CASSHITGEQYF

v_call: TRBV5-1
j_call: TRBJ2-5
cdr3_aa: CASSAQGGGETQYF

v_call: TRBV3-1/TRBV3-2
j_call: TRBJ2-7
cdr3_aa: CASSQTSEQYF

v_call: TRBV10-3
j_call: TRBJ2-7
cdr3_aa: CAISGAPITYEQYF

v_call: TRBV5-4
j_call: TRBJ1-1
cdr3_aa: CASSLDGTGKSSAFF

v_call: TRBV18
j_call: TRBJ2-7
cdr3_aa: CASSFGGRSHEQYF